This is a list of T cell receptor beta chains from one sample in a study of Graves' ophthalmopathy and Graves' hyperthyroidism. One entry per CDR3 protein results from TCRdb running MiXCR on the multiplex PCR reads. The sample records hundreds of thousands of distinct CDR3 sequences, about a fifth being singletons. The specimen was peripheral blood. The receptors were sampled from a woman younger than 30 with stable Graves' hyperthyroidism. Some clones in this sample may be carry-over from other donors' samples. Both conserved end residues are part of each CDR3. The order of the fields is CDR3 length, D gene, clone size, V gene, J gene, CDR3 protein, CDR3 DNA. The D gene is left open where the match is weak. For some rows the clone size is stated as once, few or many, or as a class when expanded; others skip it.

>14|.|.|TRBV12-3/TRBV12-4|TRBJ1-6
CASSFTGGGSPLHF
TGTGCCAGCAGTTTTACAGGCGGCGGGTCACCCCTCCACTTT
>16|.|many|TRBV28|TRBJ2-7
CASSLAGRRGGYEQYF
TGTGCCAGCAGTTTAGCCGGGAGGCGAGGGGGCTACGAGCAGTACTTC
>13|.|.|TRBV6-2/TRBV6-3|TRBJ2-7
CASGASRAYEQYF
TGTGCCAGCGGGGCTAGCAGAGCCTACGAGCAGTACTTC
>18|TRBD1|many|TRBV7-3|TRBJ1-2
CASSLMSPGTGGVGGYTF
TGTGCCAGCAGCTTAATGTCCCCCGGGACAGGCGGCGTAGGAGGCTACACCTTC
>20|.|many|TRBV2|TRBJ2-4
CASSELVGLQHPVAKNIQYF
TGTGCCAGCAGTGAATTGGTGGGGCTACAGCACCCAGTAGCCAAAAACATTCAGTACTTC
>14|TRBD1|many|TRBV27|TRBJ1-2
CASSGRGQDYGYTF
TGTGCCAGCAGTGGAAGGGGGCAGGACTATGGCTACACCTTC
>12|.|many|TRBV12-3/TRBV12-4|TRBJ1-2
CASSLIPDGYTF
TGTGCCAGCAGTTTAATTCCGGATGGCTACACCTTC
>11|.|many|TRBV11-2|TRBJ1-6
CASGKYSLLHF
TGTGCCAGCGGCAAGTATTCACTCCTCCACTTT
>13|.|many|TRBV6-5|TRBJ1-1
CASTQGRSTEAFF
TGTGCCAGCACTCAGGGGAGGAGCACTGAAGCTTTCTTT
>17|.|.|TRBV10-3|TRBJ2-7
CAISESLKDRNSYEQYF
TGTGCCATCAGTGAGTCTCTAAAAGACAGGAATTCCTACGAGCAGTACTTC
>22|TRBD1|.|TRBV6-2/TRBV6-3|TRBJ1-2
CASSYSRGGAGTGSGANYGYTF
TGTGCCAGCAGTTACTCGAGAGGCGGGGCTGGGACAGGGAGCGGGGCTAACTATGGCTACACCTTC
>14|.|many|TRBV12-3/TRBV12-4|TRBJ1-5
CASSPGLNDQPQHF
TGTGCCAGCAGCCCGGGACTAAATGATCAGCCCCAGCATTTT
>15|.|many|TRBV6-5|TRBJ1-2
CASSYSSTGYNGYTF
TGTGCCAGCAGTTACTCGTCGACAGGTTACAATGGCTACACCTTC
>14|.|many|TRBV12-3/TRBV12-4|TRBJ1-1
CASSYRAAEYGAFF
TGTGCCAGCAGCTACCGAGCCGCGGAATACGGAGCTTTCTTT
>16|.|.|TRBV19|TRBJ2-2
CASSPAAPPNTGELCF
TGTGCCAGTAGCCCAGCGGCCCCACCTAATACCGGGGAGCTGTGTTTT
>13|.|many|TRBV15|TRBJ2-7
CATSRDNTYEQYF
TGTGCCACCAGCAGGGACAATACCTACGAGCAGTACTTC
>14|TRBD1|many|TRBV20-1|TRBJ2-7
CSASLTGASYEQYF
TGCAGTGCTAGTTTAACAGGGGCTTCCTACGAGCAGTACTTC
>13|.|.|TRBV19|TRBJ1-1
CASSGPLDTEAFF
TGTGCCAGTAGTGGGCCTTTGGACACTGAAGCTTTCTTT
>13|.|once|TRBV12-5|TRBJ1-1
CASGKGVGTEAFF
TGTGCTAGTGGTAAGGGAGTTGGCACTGAAGCTTTCTTT
>13|.|many|TRBV28|TRBJ2-2
CAYRAGNTGELFF
TGTGCCTACCGGGCAGGGAACACCGGGGAGCTGTTTTTT
>17|TRBD1|.|TRBV11-1|TRBJ1-5
CASSLIQGQGGNQPQHF
TGTGCCAGCAGCTTAATACAGGGACAGGGGGGCAATCAGCCCCAGCATTTT
>12|.|many|TRBV28|TRBJ1-1
CASSFGYTEAFF
TGTGCCAGCAGTTTTGGTTACACTGAAGCTTTCTTT
>16|.|.|TRBV24-1|TRBJ2-3
CATSDFPRDLQDTQYF
TGTGCCACCAGTGATTTTCCCCGGGACCTTCAGGATACGCAGTATTTT
>15|.|many|TRBV12-3/TRBV12-4|TRBJ1-1
CASSQTGPGDTEAFF
TGTGCCAGCAGTCAGACGGGCCCGGGGGACACTGAAGCTTTCTTT
>13|.|.|TRBV29-1|TRBJ1-1
CSVVEGMNTEAFF
TGCAGCGTTGTTGAGGGGATGAACACTGAAGCTTTCTTT
>13|.|many|TRBV10-3|TRBJ2-7
CAISGGPSYEQYF
TGTGCCATCAGTGGGGGACCCTCCTACGAGCAGTACTTC
>12|.|few|TRBV29-1|TRBJ1-1
CSVVTENTEAFF
TGCAGCGTTGTCACAGAGAACACTGAAGCTTTCTTT
>15|.|.|TRBV3-1|TRBJ1-2
CASSQDSAGHYGYTF
TGTGCCAGCAGCCAAGATTCTGCAGGGCACTATGGCTACACCTTC
>19|.|few|TRBV30|TRBJ2-4
CAWSVRTPENRLAKNIQYF
TGTGCCTGGAGTGTACGAACGCCGGAGAATAGGCTGGCCAAAAACATTCAGTACTTC
>14|.|many|TRBV9|TRBJ1-2
CASSASGGNYGYTF
TGTGCCAGCAGCGCGTCGGGGGGCAACTATGGCTACACCTTC
>14|.|many|TRBV11-2|TRBJ1-1
CASSLAGETPEAFF
TGTGCCAGCAGCTTAGCCGGGGAGACACCTGAAGCTTTCTTT
>15|.|many|TRBV12-3/TRBV12-4|TRBJ1-5
CASSIGQAADRPQHF
TGTGCCAGCAGTATTGGACAAGCCGCGGATCGGCCCCAGCATTTT
>16|TRBD1|many|TRBV6-2/TRBV6-3|TRBJ1-1
CASSRPGITGDTEAFF
TGTGCCAGCAGCCGACCGGGCATAACAGGGGACACTGAAGCTTTCTTT
>16|.|.|TRBV9|TRBJ1-2
CASSHNVDGRNYGYTF
TGTGCCAGCAGCCATAATGTTGATGGCCGAAACTATGGCTACACCTTC
>14|.|many|TRBV20-1|TRBJ1-6
CSAKTALVNSPLHF
TGCAGTGCTAAGACAGCTTTAGTCAATTCACCCCTCCACTTT
>12|TRBD1|.|TRBV30|TRBJ2-7
CAWGGQSGEQYF
TGTGCCTGGGGGGGACAGTCGGGCGAGCAGTACTTC
>15|TRBD1|few|TRBV28|TRBJ1-6
CASSFLQGANSPLHF
TGTGCCAGCAGTTTCCTACAGGGGGCGAATTCACCCCTCCACTTT
>16|TRBD2|many|TRBV11-1|TRBJ2-7
CASSSTKTSGDYEQYF
TGTGCCAGCAGCTCTACGAAAACTAGCGGGGACTACGAGCAGTACTTC
>16|TRBD2|many|TRBV6-5|TRBJ2-7
CASSIQPPSAGGEQYF
TGTGCCAGCAGTATACAACCCCCATCGGCGGGAGGCGAGCAGTACTTC
>14|.|.|TRBV28|TRBJ2-7
CASRNRASAYEQYF
TGTGCCAGCAGAAACAGGGCTTCGGCCTACGAGCAGTACTTC
>11|.|many|TRBV20-1|TRBJ1-2
CSAVDTLGYTF
TGCAGTGCTGTGGATACGCTGGGCTACACCTTC
>14|.|few|TRBV7-2|TRBJ2-2
CASSLGASTGELFF
TGTGCCAGCAGCTTAGGTGCCTCCACCGGGGAGCTGTTTTTT
>14|.|many|TRBV12-3/TRBV12-4|TRBJ1-1
CASSLTQLNTEAFF
TGTGCCAGCAGTTTAACACAGCTGAACACTGAAGCTTTCTTT
>14|TRBD2|many|TRBV19|TRBJ2-7
CASSTSGSLDEQYF
TGTGCCAGTTCAACTAGCGGGAGTTTAGACGAGCAGTACTTC
>15|.|many|TRBV6-1|TRBJ1-5
CASRVMARAYQPQHF
TGTGCCAGCAGGGTAATGGCTAGGGCCTATCAGCCCCAGCATTTT
>15|.|.|TRBV30|TRBJ1-2
CAWTPYGGRNYGYTF
TGTGCCTGGACCCCATATGGGGGGCGCAACTATGGCTACACCTTC
>17|.|.|TRBV6-1|TRBJ1-3
CASSRGGLGIYGNTIYF
TGTGCCAGCAGCCGGGGGGGCCTTGGGATATACGGAAACACCATATATTTT
>12|.|many|TRBV6-5|TRBJ2-7
CASRMGSSEQYF
TGTGCCAGCAGGATGGGGAGTAGCGAGCAGTACTTC
>12|TRBD2|few|TRBV6-1|TRBJ2-3
CASNGGGDTQYF
TGTGCCAGCAACGGGGGGGGGGATACGCAGTATTTT
>14|TRBD2|many|TRBV20-1|TRBJ2-2
CSADSGGGTGELFF
TGCAGTGCAGATAGCGGGGGTGGGACCGGGGAGCTGTTTTTT
>16|.|.|TRBV20-1|TRBJ1-3
CSAREDGLQGGNTIYF
TGCAGTGCTAGGGAGGACGGCCTACAGGGTGGAAACACCATATATTTT
>15|TRBD1|many|TRBV6-5|TRBJ1-3
CASTYGQGDGNTIYF
TGTGCCAGCACTTACGGACAGGGTGATGGAAACACCATATATTTT
>14|TRBD1|many|TRBV2|TRBJ1-2
CASTRTGGDYGYTF
TGTGCCAGCACCCGGACAGGGGGGGACTATGGCTACACCTTC
>14|TRBD1|.|TRBV27|TRBJ2-5
CASRTGQGRETQYF
TGTGCCAGCAGGACCGGACAGGGTAGGGAGACCCAGTACTTC
>13|.|many|TRBV20-1|TRBJ1-1
CSARADTNTEAFF
TGCAGTGCGAGGGCAGATACTAACACTGAAGCTTTCTTT
>14|TRBD1|few|TRBV24-1|TRBJ2-7
CATSDWPGGHEQYF
TGTGCCACCAGTGATTGGCCAGGGGGTCACGAGCAGTACTTC
>12|.|few|TRBV11-2|TRBJ2-7
CASRGFSYEQYF
TGTGCCAGCAGGGGATTTTCCTACGAGCAGTACTTC
>16|TRBD2|.|TRBV4-1|TRBJ2-7
CASSRDTGGLTYEQYF
TGCGCCAGCAGCCGGGATACGGGGGGACTCACCTACGAGCAGTACTTC
>14|.|many|TRBV4-1|TRBJ2-5
CASSQTGSQETQYF
TGCGCCAGCAGCCAAACCGGGAGCCAAGAGACCCAGTACTTC
>13|TRBD1|.|TRBV27|TRBJ1-2
CVSSMGQGGGYTF
TGTGTCAGCAGCATGGGACAGGGCGGGGGCTACACCTTC